This T cell receptor beta chain appears in the sequencing data of a study of T-cell memory formation after mild COVID-19. Study-level background: TCR clusters were largely donor specific.

Whole-study results and caveats: There was a balanced CD4/CD8 profile in clones contracting day 15 to 85, and later expanders leaned CD4+. SARS-CoV-2 specificity of second-wave clones peaking day 37 was unconfirmed. Some clones that responded turned up in pre-infection memory, which suggests that cross-reactive memory joined in.

TCRdb fed the 5' RACE reads into MiXCR, producing one record per CDR3 protein. Here the sample spans around 440,000 distinct CDR3 sequences, 15% to 20% being singletons. In germline, CDR1 is LGHNA, CDR2 YNFKEQ. The CDR3 has 15 residues. Trimming took 3 bases from V and 4 from J; bases not matched to a gene: 4. Of note for this clonotype: The antigen is not known.

The chain has TRBV4-2 and TRBJ2-2, with TRBD2 identical over 8 bases. The sequencing sample was made of PBMCs or a T cell subset sorted from them (not recorded which). The TCR originated in an adult woman who had mild COVID-19 (a few samples of this study predate the infection). Cell type and time point are not known. The chain's CDR3 is CASSQGREATGELFF. In DNA, the CDR3 is TGTGCCAGCAGCCAGGGGCGGGAGGCCACCGGGGAGCTGTTTTTT.